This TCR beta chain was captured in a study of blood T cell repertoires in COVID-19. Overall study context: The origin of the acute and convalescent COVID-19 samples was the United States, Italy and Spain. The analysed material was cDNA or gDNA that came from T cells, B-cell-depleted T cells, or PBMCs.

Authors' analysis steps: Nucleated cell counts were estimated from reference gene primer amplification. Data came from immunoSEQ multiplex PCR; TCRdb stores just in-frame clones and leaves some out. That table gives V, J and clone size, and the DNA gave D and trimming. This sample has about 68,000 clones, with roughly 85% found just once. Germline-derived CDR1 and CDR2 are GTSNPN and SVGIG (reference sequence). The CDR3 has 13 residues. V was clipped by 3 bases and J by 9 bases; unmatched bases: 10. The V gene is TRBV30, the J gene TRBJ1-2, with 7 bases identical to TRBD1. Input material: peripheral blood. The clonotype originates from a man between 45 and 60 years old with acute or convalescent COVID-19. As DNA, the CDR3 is TGTGCCTGGAGATCTGACAGGGACTCCCGCTACACCTTC. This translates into CAWRSDRDSRYTF.